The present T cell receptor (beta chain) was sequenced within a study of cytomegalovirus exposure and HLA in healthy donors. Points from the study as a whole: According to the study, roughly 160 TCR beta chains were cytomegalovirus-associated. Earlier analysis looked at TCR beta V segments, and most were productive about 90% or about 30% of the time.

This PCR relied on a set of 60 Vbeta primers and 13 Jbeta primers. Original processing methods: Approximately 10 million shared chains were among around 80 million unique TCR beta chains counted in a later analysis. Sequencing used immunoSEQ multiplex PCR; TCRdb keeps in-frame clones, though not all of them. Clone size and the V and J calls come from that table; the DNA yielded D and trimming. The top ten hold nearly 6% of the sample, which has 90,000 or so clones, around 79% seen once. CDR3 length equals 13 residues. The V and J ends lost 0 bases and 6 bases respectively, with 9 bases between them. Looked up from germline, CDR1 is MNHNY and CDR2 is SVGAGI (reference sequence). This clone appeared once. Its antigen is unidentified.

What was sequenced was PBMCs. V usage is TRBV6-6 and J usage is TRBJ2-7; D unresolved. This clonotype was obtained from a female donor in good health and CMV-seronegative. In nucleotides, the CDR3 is TGTGCCAGCAGTTACTCGAGTGAATCCGAGCAGTACTTC. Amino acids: CASSYSSESEQYF.